A single sample is the source of the 27 T cell receptor beta chains below, sequenced in a study of brain T cells in children with intractable seizures. Clones were sequenced by immunoSEQ multiplex PCR, and TCRdb holds only the in-frame ones, with some missing. The repertoire has about 22,000 clones, roughly 94% of them found once; the top ten carry under 8%. The sequences come from peripheral blood, collected at surgery. Receptor source: a boy aged 5-17 years with focal cortical dysplasia and intractable seizures.

The chain couples TRBV4-1 to TRBJ2-1, with 7 positions matching TRBD2. The CDR3 runs to 14 residues. J was trimmed by 6 bases and V by 0 bases; bases with no gene match: 2. From germline, CDR1 is MGHRA and CDR2 YSYEKL. CDR3: CASSQDPGGNEQFF. Here the CDR3 DNA reads TGCGCCAGCAGCCAAGATCCGGGGGGCAATGAGCAGTTCTTC.

This chain connects TRBV7-9 to TRBJ1-6; the D gene is possibly TRBD1 (6 bases). The CDR3 sequence is 18 residues long. The germline CDR1 and CDR2 sequences are SEHNR and FQNEAQ (reference sequence). V gave up 5 bases and J gave up 2 bases, with 19 bases separating them. This CDR3 is CASSRAHMTGTYNSPLHF. The CDR3 coding sequence is TGTGCCAGCAGCAGAGCCCACATGACAGGCACCTATAATTCACCCCTCCACTTT. The full variable domain, completed using reference TRBV7-9 and TRBJ1-6, is DTGVSQNPRHKITKRGQNVTFRCDPISEHNRLYWYRQTLGQGPEFLTYFQNEAQLEKSRLLSDRFSAERPKGSFSTLEIQRTEQGDSAMYLCASSRAHMTGTYNSPLHFGNGTRLTVT.

This clone appeared once. V usage is TRBV4-2 and J usage is TRBJ1-6, with a tentative D call TRBD1 (5 bases). The CDR3 runs to 14 residues. Trimming took off 4 bases at V and 7 bases at J, with 11 bases between the two ends. The V gene's germline CDR1 is LGHNA and CDR2 YNFKEQ. The CDR3 sequence is CASSPGTENSPLHF. The CDR3 DNA sequence: TGTGCCAGCAGCCCCGGGACGGAAAATTCACCCCTCCACTTT.

This chain uses TRBV24-1 with TRBJ1-2, with 10 bases aligning to TRBD1. The CDR3 covers 16 residues. CDR1 and CDR2 from the germline V gene are KGHDR and SFDVKD. Trimming at V came to 6 bases and at J to 3 bases, leaving 9 bases not matched to a gene. This CDR3 is CATSLGGTGDYYGYTF. The CDR3, as DNA: TGTGCCACCAGTCTGGGCGGGACAGGGGATTACTATGGCTACACCTTC.

This clone showed up just once. The rearrangement uses TRBV6-5 and TRBJ2-2, with D perhaps given as TRBD1 or TRBD2 (5 bases each). Looked up from germline, CDR1 is MNHEY and CDR2 is SVGAGI. The CDR3 is 13 residues long. V lost 2 bases to trimming and J lost 4 bases, with 5 bases between them. The CDR3 region has the DNA TGTGCCAGCAGTTACGGGGGCACCGGGGAGCTGTTTTTT. The encoded protein is CASSYGGTGELFF.

The chain couples TRBV6-1 to TRBJ2-4; 8 nucleotides align to TRBD1. Germline values: CDR1 MNHNS, CDR2 SASEGT. The J segment lost 7 bases and the V segment lost 3 bases, leaving 8 bases of the junction unmatched. CDR3 length: 15 amino acids. This chain's CDR3 is CASSDRQGAGNIQYF. CDR3 nucleotide sequence: TGTGCCAGCAGTGACCGGCAGGGGGCGGGGAACATTCAGTACTTC.

The chain joins TRBV6-4 to TRBJ2-3; 11 positions agree with TRBD2. This CDR3 has 16 amino acids. The V and J ends lost 2 bases and 2 bases, in that order; junction bases with no gene match: 3. Germline V gene sequence: CDR1 MRHNA, CDR2 SNTAGT. The CDR3 loop reads CASSDGTSGATDTQYF. CDR3 nucleotides: TGTGCCAGCAGTGACGGGACTAGCGGAGCCACAGATACGCAGTATTTT.

CDR3 coding DNA: TGTGCCAGCAGCCAAGAAGACCGGTGGCAGGGAAAGTACGGAGCTTTCTTT. This translates into CASSQEDRWQGKYGAFF. The chain combines TRBV4-2 with TRBJ1-1, with D possibly being TRBD1 (5 bases). This CDR3 contains 17 residues. Per germline, CDR1 LGHNA and CDR2 YNFKEQ. V lost 0 bases and J 10 bases, leaving 24 bases between the germline ends.

V usage is TRBV2 and J usage is TRBJ1-1, with unresolved D. Germline CDR1 and CDR2: SNHLY and FYNNEI. The CDR3 has 13 residues. Deletions cut 6 bases from V and 12 bases from J, with 20 bases between. The CDR3 nucleotides are TGTGCCAGCAGGGATTCTAATGCACAGCCCCCTTTCTTT. Translating it yields CASRDSNAQPPFF.

This chain joins TRBV4-1 and TRBJ1-1, with D possibly TRBD1 on 6 matching bases. Germline V CDR1 and CDR2: MGHRA, YSYEKL. The CDR3 consists of 15 residues. V was cut by 0 bases and J by 4 bases, with 12 bases left in between. CDR3 sequence reads: CASSQDQGLGTEAFF. DNA for the CDR3: TGCGCCAGCAGCCAAGATCAGGGGCTGGGCACTGAAGCTTTCTTT.

The rearrangement links TRBV9 to TRBJ2-2; TRBD1 or TRBD2 may be the D gene (5 bases each). Trimming shortened V by 3 bases and J by 6 bases, and 15 bases separated the two germline ends. The CDR3 has 15 residues. Germline lookup yields CDR1 SGDLS and CDR2 YYNGEE. CDR3 bases: TGTGCCAGCAGCGAGGGACCTCTTTGGGCCGGGGAGCTGTTTTTT. It encodes CASSEGPLWAGELFF.

The chain couples TRBV12-5 to TRBJ2-1; D is unclear. V lost 5 bases and J lost 5, with 4 bases in between. Germline CDR1 LGHNT, CDR2 FRNRAP. The CDR3 loop spans 11 amino acids. CDR3 sequence: CASGRNNEQFF. As DNA, the CDR3 is TGTGCTAGTGGTCGGAACAATGAGCAGTTCTTC. The full variable domain, with the rest looked up from reference TRBV12-5 and TRBJ2-1, is DARVTQTPRHKVTEMGQEVTMRCQPILGHNTVFWYRQTMMQGLELLAYFRNRAPLDDSGMPKDRFSAEMPDATLATLKIQPSEPRDSAVYFCASGRNNEQFFGPGTRLTVL.

The chain joins TRBV28 to TRBJ1-1; 12 bases match TRBD1. Germline V lookup: CDR1 MDHEN, CDR2 SYDVKM. There are 15 residues in the CDR3. V was pared by 8 bases and J by 5 bases, with 9 bases of the junction left unmatched. CDR3 region: CASRRDRGRVTEAFF. The DNA of the CDR3 is TGTGCCAGCCGCCGGGACAGGGGGCGAGTGACTGAAGCTTTCTTT.

The V and J genes are TRBV10-3 and TRBJ1-2; D is unclear. V gave up 8 bases and J gave up 8 bases, with 12 bases separating them. The germline V gene encodes CDR1 ENHRY and CDR2 SYGVKD. The CDR3 is 11 amino acids. The CDR3 is CAIYRQRGYTF. The DNA of the CDR3 is TGTGCCATCTATCGGCAGCGCGGCTACACCTTC.

This rearrangement joins TRBV19 to TRBJ2-5; TRBD2 matches 14 bases. V lost 5 bases to trimming and J lost 3 bases; unmatched junction nucleotides: 2. CDR1 LNHDA and CDR2 SQIVND come from the germline V gene (reference sequence). CDR3 length equals 15 residues. The chain's CDR3 is CASSGLAGGEETQYF. The CDR3 DNA is TGTGCCAGTAGTGGACTAGCGGGAGGAGAAGAGACCCAGTACTTC.

The V call is TRBV13, the J call TRBJ2-3, with D maybe TRBD1 (6 bases). V lost 3 bases to trimming and J lost 1 base, with 14 bases between them. CDR3 length: 16 amino acids. The germline CDR1 and CDR2 sequences are PRHDT and FYEKMQ (reference sequence). The DNA for the CDR3 is TGTGCCAGCAGCTTTTCCGGGACAATGGGCACAGATACGCAGTATTTT. Translated, it gives CASSFSGTMGTDTQYF. Variable domain in full (rest from reference TRBV13 and TRBJ2-3): AAGVIQSPRHLIKEKRETATLKCYPIPRHDTVYWYQQGPGQDPQFLISFYEKMQSDKGSIPDRFSAQQFSDYHSELNMSSLELGDSALYFCASSFSGTMGTDTQYFGPGTRLTVL.

This chain joins TRBV6-2 or TRBV6-3 and TRBJ2-5; D is unclear. The V gene lost 5 bases and the J gene lost 0 bases, with 13 bases spanning the gap. Germline V lookup: CDR1 MNHEY, CDR2 SVGEGT. This CDR3 has 15 amino acids. For the CDR3, the DNA is TGTGCCAGCAGTCACCGACAAACGTACCAAGAGACCCAGTACTTC. It translates to CASSHRQTYQETQYF.

The V call is TRBV5-6, the J call TRBJ1-3; weak D call: TRBD1 (6 bases). The V and J ends lost 0 bases and 2 bases respectively, with 12 bases between them. The CDR3 totals 16 residues. Germline V gives CDR1 SGHDT, CDR2 YYEEEE. The CDR3, as DNA: TGTGCCAGCAGCTTGGCCCTTACAGGGCCTGGAAACACCATATATTTT. It specifies CASSLALTGPGNTIYF.

The rearrangement uses TRBV9 and TRBJ2-6, with D perhaps TRBD1 or TRBD2 (6 bases each). Germline V gene sequence: CDR1 SGDLS, CDR2 YYNGEE. Trimming took off 4 bases at V and 4 bases at J, with 18 bases between the two ends. This CDR3 region has 17 residues. The CDR3 bases are TGTGCCAGCAGCCCAACCGGGGGCGCGAACGGGGCCAACGTCCTGACTTTC. This gives the protein CASSPTGGANGANVLTF.

This clone occurred once. The DNA of the CDR3 is TGTGCCAGCAGGGCCACCGTTGACAGGCGCTACGAGCAGTACTTC. It is translated as CASRATVDRRYEQYF. The J gene is TRBJ2-7, the V gene TRBV28, with D perhaps TRBD1 (6 bases). V shed 6 bases and J shed 3 bases, with 18 bases lying between them. CDR1 MDHEN and CDR2 SYDVKM come from the germline V gene. The CDR3 has 15 amino acids.

This rearrangement joins TRBV25-1 to TRBJ2-1; the match to TRBD2 covers 14 bases. V dropped 6 bases and J dropped 8; count of bases not matched to a gene: 6. This CDR3 is 15 amino acids long. In germline, CDR1 is MGHDK, CDR2 SYGVNS. The CDR3 sequence is CASSPGTSGSHEQFF. In DNA, the CDR3 is TGTGCCAGCAGCCCGGGGACTAGCGGGAGCCATGAGCAGTTCTTC.

This sequence joins TRBV28 and TRBJ1-5; 10 nucleotides line up with TRBD1. V lost 4 bases to trimming and J lost 5 bases; unmatched junction nucleotides: 8. The CDR3 has 16 amino acids. Germline loops: CDR1 MDHEN, CDR2 SYDVKM. The CDR3 reads CASSSGTGEIDQPQHF. The CDR3 coding sequence is TGTGCCAGCAGTTCTGGGACAGGGGAGATCGATCAGCCCCAGCATTTT.

The V and J genes are TRBV3-1 (or the pseudogene TRBV3-2) and TRBJ2-7; 7 bases are a match to TRBD2. The germline gives CDR1 LGHDT, CDR2 YNNKEL (reference sequence). There are 16 residues in the CDR3. V lost 5 bases to trimming and J lost 2 bases; unmatched junction nucleotides: 12. CDR3 residues: CASSSTKDGGAYEQYV. DNA of the CDR3: TGTGCCAGCAGCTCCACCAAAGATGGGGGGGCCTACGAGCAGTACGTC.

The V and J genes are TRBV15 and TRBJ2-1; D tentatively reads TRBD1 or TRBD2 (5 bases each). Germline loops: CDR1 LNHNV, CDR2 YYDKDF (reference sequence). The CDR3 loop spans 14 amino acids. Trimming stripped 7 bases from V and 4 bases from J, with 14 bases between. This CDR3 reads CATTPGLEYNEQFF. The CDR3 region has the DNA TGTGCCACCACACCGGGGCTAGAATACAATGAGCAGTTCTTC.

J is TRBJ2-1 and V is TRBV9; D might be TRBD2 (6 bases). Germline V CDR1 and CDR2: SGDLS, YYNGEE. CDR3 length: 14 residues. The V end lost 0 bases, the J end lost 7 bases, and 11 bases lay between the germline ends. The CDR3 region is CASSVGGVGNEQFF. The CDR3 DNA is TGTGCCAGCAGCGTAGGCGGGGTCGGGAATGAGCAGTTCTTC. Combining the CDR3 with reference TRBV9 and TRBJ2-1 gives the whole variable domain DSGVTQTPKHLITATGQRVTLRCSPRSGDLSVYWYQQSLDQGLQFLIQYYNGEERAKGNILERFSAQQFPDLHSELNLSSLELGDSALYFCASSVGGVGNEQFFGPGTRLTVL.

This chain joins TRBV5-4 and TRBJ2-3; 12 nucleotides match TRBD2. This CDR3 region has 17 residues. Germline assignment: CDR1 SGHNT and CDR2 YYREEE (reference sequence). With 0 bases clipped from V and 2 bases from J, the junction kept 4 bases outside the gene matches. CDR3 residues: CASSLDTSGRYTDTQYF. CDR3 DNA: TGTGCCAGCAGCTTGGATACTAGCGGGAGGTACACAGATACGCAGTATTTT.

This chain uses TRBV24-1 with TRBJ2-3, with unresolved D. Trimming pared 3 bases from V and 8 bases from J, leaving 8 bases between. CDR1 KGHDR and CDR2 SFDVKD come from the germline V gene. The CDR3 length is 12 residues. This CDR3 is CATSDLLGTQYF. DNA for the CDR3: TGTGCCACCAGTGATCTCCTCGGTACGCAGTATTTT.